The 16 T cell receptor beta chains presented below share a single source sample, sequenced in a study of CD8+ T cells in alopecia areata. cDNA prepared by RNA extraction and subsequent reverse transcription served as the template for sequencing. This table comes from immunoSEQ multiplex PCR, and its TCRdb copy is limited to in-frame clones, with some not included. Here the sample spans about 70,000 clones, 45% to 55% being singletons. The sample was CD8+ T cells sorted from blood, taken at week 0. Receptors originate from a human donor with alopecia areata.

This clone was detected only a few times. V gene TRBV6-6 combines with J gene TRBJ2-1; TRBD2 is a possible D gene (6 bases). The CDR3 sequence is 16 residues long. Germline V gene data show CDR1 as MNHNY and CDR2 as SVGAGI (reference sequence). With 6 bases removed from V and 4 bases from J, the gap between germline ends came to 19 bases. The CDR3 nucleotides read TGTGCCAGCAGGCCCTCGCCGTGGGGGGAATACAATGAGCAGTTCTTC. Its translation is CASRPSPWGEYNEQFF.

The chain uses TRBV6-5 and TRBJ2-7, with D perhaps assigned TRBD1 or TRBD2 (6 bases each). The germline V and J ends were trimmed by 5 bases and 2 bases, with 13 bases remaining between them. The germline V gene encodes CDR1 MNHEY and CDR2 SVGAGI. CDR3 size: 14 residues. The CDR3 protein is CASSREGGPYEQYF. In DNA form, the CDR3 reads TGTGCCAGCAGTCGTGAGGGGGGCCCCTACGAGCAGTACTTC.

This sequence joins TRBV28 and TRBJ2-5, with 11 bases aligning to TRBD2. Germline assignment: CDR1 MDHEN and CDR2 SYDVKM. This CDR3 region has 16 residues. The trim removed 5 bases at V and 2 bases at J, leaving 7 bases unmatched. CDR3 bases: TGTGCCAGCAGTCCCGGGACTAGCGGATTTCAAGAGACCCAGTACTTC. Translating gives CASSPGTSGFQETQYF. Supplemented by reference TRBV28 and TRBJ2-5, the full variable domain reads DVKVTQSSRYLVKRTGEKVFLECVQDMDHENMFWYRQDPGLGLRLIYFSYDVKMKEKGDIPEGYSVSREKKERFSLILESASTNQTSMYLCASSPGTSGFQETQYFGPGTRLLVL.

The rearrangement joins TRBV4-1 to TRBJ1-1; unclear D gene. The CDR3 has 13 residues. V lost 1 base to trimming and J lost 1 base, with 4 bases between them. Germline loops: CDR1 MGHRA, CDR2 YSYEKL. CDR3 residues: CASSQARNTEAFF. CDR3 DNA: TGCGCCAGCAGCCAAGCAAGGAACACTGAAGCTTTCTTT.

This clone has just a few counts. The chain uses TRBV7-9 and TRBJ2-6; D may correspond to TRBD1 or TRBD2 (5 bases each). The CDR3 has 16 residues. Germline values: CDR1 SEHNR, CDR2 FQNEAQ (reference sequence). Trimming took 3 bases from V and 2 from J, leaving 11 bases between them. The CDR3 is CASSLGPPAGANVLTF. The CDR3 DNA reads TGTGCCAGCAGCTTGGGACCCCCGGCTGGGGCCAACGTCCTGACTTTC.

DNA for the CDR3: TGTGCCAGCTCACCATCGAACACCGGGGAGCTGTTTTTT. The encoded protein is CASSPSNTGELFF. V is TRBV18 and J is TRBJ2-2; no firm D call. Per the germline V gene, CDR1 is KGHSH and CDR2 is LQKENI. V dropped 2 bases and J dropped 0 bases, with 1 base sitting between them. The CDR3 has 13 amino acids.

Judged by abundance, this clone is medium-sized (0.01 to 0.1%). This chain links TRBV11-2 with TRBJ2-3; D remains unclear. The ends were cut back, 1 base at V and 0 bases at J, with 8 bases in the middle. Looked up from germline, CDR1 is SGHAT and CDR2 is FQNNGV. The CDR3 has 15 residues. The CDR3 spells CASSLGTSSTDTQYF. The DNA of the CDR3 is TGTGCCAGCAGCTTAGGCACGAGTAGCACAGATACGCAGTATTTT.

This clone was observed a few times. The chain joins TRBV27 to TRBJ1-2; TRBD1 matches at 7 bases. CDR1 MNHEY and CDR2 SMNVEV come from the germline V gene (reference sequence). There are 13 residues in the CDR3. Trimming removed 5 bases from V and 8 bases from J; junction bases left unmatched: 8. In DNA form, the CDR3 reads TGTGCCAGCAGTCACTCTCGGGACAGCGGCTACACCTTC. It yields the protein CASSHSRDSGYTF.

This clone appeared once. The CDR3 region has the DNA TGTGCCTGGAGTGTCGCTAGCGGAGCCTACGAGCAGTACTTC. Amino acids: CAWSVASGAYEQYF. This sequence joins TRBV30 and TRBJ2-7, with TRBD2 matching over 7 bases. Germline CDR1 reads GTSNPN; CDR2 reads SVGIG (reference sequence). The length of the CDR3 is 14 residues. V dropped 0 bases and J dropped 2; count of bases not matched to a gene: 4.

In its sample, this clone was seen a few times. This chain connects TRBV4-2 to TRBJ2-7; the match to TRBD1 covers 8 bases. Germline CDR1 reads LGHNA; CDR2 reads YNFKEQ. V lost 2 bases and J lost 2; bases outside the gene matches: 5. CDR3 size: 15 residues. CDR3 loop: CASSQTRQGTYEQYF. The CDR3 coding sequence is TGTGCCAGCAGCCAAACCCGACAGGGGACCTACGAGCAGTACTTC.

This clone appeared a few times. The CDR3 DNA reads TGTGCCAGCAGCCTACAGGGTACGTCCTACAATGAGCAGTTCTTC. As protein: CASSLQGTSYNEQFF. The chain uses TRBV28 and TRBJ2-1; maybe TRBD1 (6 bases). V was trimmed by 6 bases and J by 1 base, leaving 13 bases between them. Germline CDR1 MDHEN, CDR2 SYDVKM. This CDR3 has 15 amino acids. The full variable domain, its missing parts supplied by reference TRBV28 and TRBJ2-1, is DVKVTQSSRYLVKRTGEKVFLECVQDMDHENMFWYRQDPGLGLRLIYFSYDVKMKEKGDIPEGYSVSREKKERFSLILESASTNQTSMYLCASSLQGTSYNEQFFGPGTRLTVL.

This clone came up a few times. CDR3 nucleotide sequence: TGTGCCAGCAGTTACTCGAGCCAGCAAGAGACCCAGTACTTC. Amino acid sequence: CASSYSSQQETQYF. This chain uses TRBV6-6 with TRBJ2-5; no definite D call. The CDR3 is made up of 14 amino acids. The germline gives CDR1 MNHNY, CDR2 SVGAGI (reference sequence). Trimming pared 0 bases from V and 2 bases from J, leaving 7 bases between.

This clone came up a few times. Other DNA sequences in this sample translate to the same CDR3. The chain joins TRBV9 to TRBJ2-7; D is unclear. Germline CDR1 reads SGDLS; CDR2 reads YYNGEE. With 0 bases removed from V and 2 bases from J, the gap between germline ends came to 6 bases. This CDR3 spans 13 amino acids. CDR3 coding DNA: TGTGCCAGCAGCGTAGGCCCCCCCTACGAGCAGTACTTC. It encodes CASSVGPPYEQYF.

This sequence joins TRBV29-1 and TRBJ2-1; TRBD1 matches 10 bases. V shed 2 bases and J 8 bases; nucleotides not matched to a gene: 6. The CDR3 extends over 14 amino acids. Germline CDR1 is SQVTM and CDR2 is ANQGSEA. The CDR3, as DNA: TGCAGCGTTGAATGGGACAGGGGAGGAGATGAGCAGTTCTTC. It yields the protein CSVEWDRGGDEQFF.

CDR3 DNA: TGTGCCAGCAGCCAGGGGTACCAAGAGACCCAGTACTTC. Its protein product is CASSQGYQETQYF. This chain connects TRBV14 to TRBJ2-5; D is undetermined. V was clipped by 3 bases and J by 0 bases, with 5 bases between them. Germline V gene data show CDR1 as SGHDN and CDR2 as FVKESK. The CDR3 loop spans 13 amino acids.

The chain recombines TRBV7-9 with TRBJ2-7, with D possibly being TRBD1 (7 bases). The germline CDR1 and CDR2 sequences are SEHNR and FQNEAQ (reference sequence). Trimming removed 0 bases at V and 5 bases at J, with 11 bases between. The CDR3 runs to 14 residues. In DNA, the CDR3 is TGTGCCAGCAGCTTAGCACCAGGGGGGCACGAGCAGTACTTC. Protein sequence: CASSLAPGGHEQYF. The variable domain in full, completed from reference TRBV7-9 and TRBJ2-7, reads DTGVSQNPRHKITKRGQNVTFRCDPISEHNRLYWYRQTLGQGPEFLTYFQNEAQLEKSRLLSDRFSAERPKGSFSTLEIQRTEQGDSAMYLCASSLAPGGHEQYFGPGTRLTVT.